The rows below give T cell receptor beta chains drawn from one sample of a study of T-cell memory formation after mild COVID-19. TCRdb itself ran the 5' RACE reads through MiXCR, one entry per CDR3 protein. The sample contains hundreds of thousands of distinct CDR3 sequences, 17% of which appear only once. Sequenced sample: PBMCs or a T cell subset sorted from them (not recorded which). The receptors were gathered from an adult woman who had mild COVID-19 (a few samples of this study predate the infection). Cell type and time point are not known. The CDR3 runs from the conserved cysteine through the conserved F or W. D genes are given only for firm matches. Clone size is stated in some rows and not others, as once, few, many or a class when expanded.

clone_size | d_call | j_call | v_call | cdr3_aa | cdr3_nt
few | TRBD2 | TRBJ2-1 | TRBV11-2 | CASSSQASGGPKFF | TGTGCCAGCAGTTCTCAGGCTAGCGGGGGGCCGAAGTTCTTC
few | NA | TRBJ1-1 | TRBV7-9 | CASSSTGYTEAFF | TGTGCCAGCAGCTCCACAGGGTATACTGAAGCTTTCTTT
NA | TRBD1 | TRBJ2-7 | TRBV3-1 | CASSQTGTGVSGEQYF | TGTGCCAGCAGCCAGACCGGGACAGGGGTCTCGGGGGAGCAGTACTTC
NA | NA | TRBJ1-6 | TRBV6-5 | CASSYSWAGGDSPLHF | TGTGCCAGCAGTTACTCTTGGGCAGGTGGGGATTCACCCCTCCACTTT
few | NA | TRBJ2-4 | TRBV2 | CASSDGQNRHIQYF | TGTGCCAGCAGCGACGGACAGAACAGGCACATTCAGTACTTC
NA | NA | TRBJ1-5 | TRBV19 | CASSFIRSGGHQPQHF | TGTGCCAGTAGTTTCATCCGATCGGGGGGCCATCAGCCCCAGCATTTT
NA | TRBD2 | TRBJ2-5 | TRBV7-9 | CASSLARGSGSMDQETQYF | TGTGCCAGCAGCTTAGCGCGGGGTAGCGGGAGTATGGACCAAGAGACCCAGTACTTC
NA | NA | TRBJ2-2 | TRBV4-2 | CASGSGVNTGELFF | TGTGCCAGCGGGTCTGGCGTTAACACCGGGGAGCTGTTTTTT
NA | TRBD2 | TRBJ2-7 | TRBV29-1 | CSVVLTSGNYEQYF | TGCAGCGTTGTCTTGACTAGCGGGAACTACGAGCAGTACTTC
few | NA | TRBJ2-1 | TRBV24-1 | CATSERGSSYNEQFF | TGTGCCACCAGTGAGAGGGGGAGCTCCTACAATGAGCAGTTCTTC
few | TRBD2 | TRBJ2-1 | TRBV12-3/TRBV12-4 | CASTFGGEQFF | TGTGCCAGCACCTTCGGGGGGGAGCAGTTCTTC
NA | TRBD2 | TRBJ2-5 | TRBV15 | CATSREGVTSGGALETQYF | TGTGCCACCAGCAGAGAGGGAGTTACTAGCGGGGGGGCCCTGGAGACCCAGTACTTC
many | NA | TRBJ2-7 | TRBV12-3/TRBV12-4 | CASSFSTTYEQYF | TGTGCCAGCAGTTTTAGCACTACCTACGAGCAGTACTTC
few | NA | TRBJ1-2 | TRBV24-1 | CATSDDGTSYGYTF | TGTGCCACCAGTGATGACGGGACAAGCTATGGCTACACCTTC
NA | NA | TRBJ2-3 | TRBV5-1 | CASSQGVDSDTQYF | TGCGCCAGCAGCCAAGGGGTGGACTCAGATACGCAGTATTTT
NA | NA | TRBJ2-1 | TRBV5-1 | CASSFGSQLFF | TGCGCCAGCAGCTTTGGGTCTCAATTGTTCTTC
few | NA | TRBJ2-7 | TRBV5-1 | CASRPDRGYEQYF | TGCGCCAGCAGGCCTGACCGGGGCTACGAGCAGTACTTC
NA | TRBD2 | TRBJ2-3 | TRBV7-3 | CASSSERGTSTDTQYF | TGTGCCAGCAGCTCGGAGCGGGGGACAAGCACAGATACGCAGTATTTT
few | NA | TRBJ2-3 | TRBV30 | CAWSLWGFSDTQYF | TGTGCCTGGAGTCTGTGGGGGTTCTCAGATACGCAGTATTTT
NA | TRBD1 | TRBJ1-5 | TRBV4-2 | CASSQAGTGNQPQHF | TGTGCCAGCAGCCAAGCCGGGACAGGTAATCAGCCCCAGCATTTT
NA | NA | TRBJ2-3 | TRBV24-1 | CATSDSGSDTQYF | TGTGCCACCAGTGATTCGGGGTCAGATACGCAGTATTTT
few | NA | TRBJ2-6 | TRBV6-5 | CASSYIPTASGANVLTF | TGTGCCAGCAGTTACATCCCAACGGCATCTGGGGCCAACGTCCTGACTTTC
few | NA | TRBJ2-3 | TRBV24-1 | CATSDFTGSPVTDTQYF | TGTGCCACCAGTGATTTTACAGGGTCCCCTGTCACAGATACGCAGTATTTT
NA | NA | TRBJ2-2 | TRBV4-1 | CASSQERGANTGELFF | TGCGCCAGCAGCCAAGAAAGGGGGGCGAACACCGGGGAGCTGTTTTTT
few | TRBD2 | TRBJ2-1 | TRBV14 | CASSHLAGGYNEQFF | TGTGCCAGCAGCCACCTAGCGGGAGGGTACAATGAGCAGTTCTTC
NA | TRBD1 | TRBJ1-5 | TRBV12-3/TRBV12-4 | CASRKGQGVRQPQHF | TGTGCCAGCAGGAAGGGACAGGGGGTACGTCAGCCCCAGCATTTT
NA | NA | TRBJ2-5 | TRBV6-5 | CASSYFGRKETQYF | TGTGCCAGCAGTTACTTCGGGCGGAAAGAGACCCAGTACTTC
few | NA | TRBJ2-2 | TRBV5-1 | CASSLVAGPNTGELFF | TGCGCCAGCAGCTTGGTAGCAGGACCGAACACCGGGGAGCTGTTTTTT
few | NA | TRBJ2-7 | TRBV20-1 | CSAPGEATSSYEQYF | TGCAGTGCTCCGGGTGAGGCAACGAGCTCCTACGAGCAGTACTTC
NA | TRBD2 | TRBJ2-7 | TRBV7-8 | CASSHGTSGSLLYEQYF | TGTGCCAGCAGCCACGGGACTAGCGGGAGTTTACTCTACGAGCAGTACTTC
NA | TRBD1 | TRBJ1-1 | TRBV7-8 | CASSTGQGSNTEAFF | TGTGCCAGCAGCACCGGACAGGGTTCGAACACTGAAGCTTTCTTT
few | NA | TRBJ1-3 | TRBV7-2 | CASSPRGYGNTIYF | TGTGCCAGCAGCCCCCGGGGGTACGGAAACACCATATATTTT
few | NA | TRBJ2-3 | TRBV24-1 | CATSDPGHATQYF | TGTGCCACCAGTGATCCGGGACACGCTACGCAGTATTTT
few | TRBD2 | TRBJ2-5 | TRBV7-9 | CASSSPTSGRKETQYF | TGTGCCAGCAGCTCCCCGACTAGCGGGAGGAAAGAGACCCAGTACTTC
NA | TRBD2 | TRBJ2-5 | TRBV3-1 | CASSPLSGGTQETQYF | TGTGCCAGCAGCCCCCTAAGCGGGGGGACCCAAGAGACCCAGTACTTC
NA | NA | TRBJ2-7 | TRBV12-3/TRBV12-4 | CASSSPAGYEQYF | TGTGCCAGCAGTTCCCCCGCGGGGTACGAGCAGTACTTC
NA | NA | TRBJ2-7 | TRBV27 | CASSLRRAPSSYEQYF | TGTGCCAGCAGCCTCAGGCGGGCGCCCAGCTCCTACGAGCAGTACTTC
few | NA | TRBJ2-7 | TRBV18 | CASSTETGRNYEQYF | TGTGCCAGCTCAACGGAGACGGGACGGAACTACGAGCAGTACTTC
NA | NA | TRBJ2-7 | TRBV2 | CASRWEGEQYF | TGTGCCAGCAGATGGGAAGGGGAGCAGTACTTC
few | NA | TRBJ2-2 | TRBV7-2 | CASSLDRQTGELFF | TGTGCCAGCAGCTTAGATCGGCAGACCGGGGAGCTGTTTTTT
few | NA | TRBJ2-7 | TRBV5-1 | CASSLIAGGPYEQYF | TGCGCCAGCAGCTTGATTGCCGGGGGCCCATACGAGCAGTACTTC
few | NA | TRBJ1-5 | TRBV12-3/TRBV12-4 | CASSLYGQINQPQHF | TGTGCCAGCAGTTTATACGGACAGATCAATCAGCCCCAGCATTTT
NA | TRBD2 | TRBJ2-1 | TRBV24-1 | CASGASGRGNEQFF | TGTGCTTCGGGGGCTAGCGGGAGGGGCAATGAGCAGTTCTTC
few | NA | TRBJ1-1 | TRBV7-2 | CASSYLALNTEAFF | TGTGCCAGCAGCTATCTGGCTTTAAACACTGAAGCTTTCTTT
NA | TRBD1 | TRBJ1-5 | TRBV7-8 | CASSLGGQGRQPQHF | TGTGCCAGCAGCCTGGGGGGACAGGGGAGACAGCCCCAGCATTTT
few | NA | TRBJ2-2 | TRBV24-1 | CATSERAGQYSELFF | TGTGCCACCAGTGAACGGGCGGGACAGTACTCCGAGCTGTTTTTT
NA | NA | TRBJ1-2 | TRBV5-6 | CASTPWNGSPGGYTF | TGTGCCAGCACCCCATGGAACGGCTCTCCGGGGGGCTACACCTTC
few | NA | TRBJ2-5 | TRBV21-1 | CASSPGEPEEETQYF | TGTGCCAGCAGCCCTGGGGAACCGGAGGAAGAGACCCAGTACTTC